The T cell receptor (beta chain) under discussion was sequenced for a study of CD4 and CD8 cells across lung adenocarcinoma regions. The length of the CDR3 is 14 residues. Germline CDR1 and CDR2: MNHNS and SASEGT. TCRdb re-analysed the PCR reads in MiXCR, keeping a single row per CDR3 protein. Seen here are under 8,000 distinct CDR3 sequences, approximately 50% observed once, and the top ten hold 97%. The receptor comes from a male donor with lung adenocarcinoma. The CD4 and CD8 labels of this study may be unreliable. The sequenced sample consisted of CD8+ T cells from the center of a lung tumor. The rearrangement uses TRBV6-1 and TRBJ2-1, with 7 bases that match TRBD1. The tail of the sequence fits TRBJ2-7 better, so the J call may be wrong. The CDR3: CASSPTTGNYEQYF. The CDR3 DNA sequence: TGTGCCAGCAGCCCCACGACAGGGAACTACGAGCAGTACTTC.